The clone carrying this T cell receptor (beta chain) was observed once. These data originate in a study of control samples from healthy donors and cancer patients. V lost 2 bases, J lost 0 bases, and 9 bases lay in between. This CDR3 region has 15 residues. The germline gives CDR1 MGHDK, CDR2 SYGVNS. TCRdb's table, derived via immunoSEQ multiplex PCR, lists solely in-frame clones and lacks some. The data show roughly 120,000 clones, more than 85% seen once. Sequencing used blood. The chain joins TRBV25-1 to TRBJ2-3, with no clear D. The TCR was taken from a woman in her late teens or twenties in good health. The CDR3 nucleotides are TGTGCCAGCAGTGAACCGACTCCTAGCACAGATACGCAGTATTTT. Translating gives CASSEPTPSTDTQYF. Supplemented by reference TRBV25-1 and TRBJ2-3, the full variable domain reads EADIYQTPRYLVIGTGKKITLECSQTMGHDKMYWYQQDPGMELHLIHYSYGVNSTEKGDLSSESTVSRIRTEHFPLTLESARPSHTSQYLCASSEPTPSTDTQYFGPGTRLTVL.